The rows below give T cell receptor beta chains drawn from one sample of a study of T cell repertoires in cytomegalovirus infection. Each CDR3 protein gets one entry after TCRdb re-called the reads with MiXCR. The data contain some 480,000 distinct CDR3 sequences, 30% to 40% of them singletons. Antigens of these TCRs are unknown. Sample: cultured PBMCs, taken from culture after CMV antigen stimulation. Every receptor here comes from a human donor in good health (CMV status not recorded). Some clones in this sample may be carry-over from other donors' samples. Both conserved end residues are part of each CDR3. Fields, in order: D gene, J gene, clone size, V gene, CDR3 protein, CDR3 DNA. The D gene is left open where the match is weak. Where a row states a size, it is once, few, many or the class of an expanded clone; other rows omit it.

>TRBD2|TRBJ2-5|NA|TRBV7-2
CASSLHPSGRGETQYF
TGTGCCAGCAGCCTACACCCAAGCGGGAGGGGAGAGACCCAGTACTTC
>NA|TRBJ1-5|NA|TRBV20-1
CSAGGERQPQHF
TGCAGTGCCGGGGGGGAGAGACAGCCCCAGCATTTT
>NA|TRBJ1-6|few|TRBV27
CASSAADSWSPLHF
TGTGCCAGCAGTGCGGCGGACAGTTGGTCACCCCTCCACTTT
>NA|TRBJ2-1|NA|TRBV19
CASSPTGTDEQFF
TGTGCCAGTAGTCCCACGGGTACAGATGAGCAGTTCTTC
>TRBD1|TRBJ1-5|NA|TRBV28
CASRQGGDNQPQHF
TGTGCCAGTAGACAGGGAGGTGACAATCAGCCCCAGCATTTT
>TRBD1|TRBJ2-1|few|TRBV6-1
CASRTGQGAGNEQFF
TGTGCCAGCAGGACGGGACAGGGGGCAGGCAATGAGCAGTTCTTC
>NA|TRBJ1-6|many|TRBV11-2
CASSLVRRALHF
TGTGCCAGCAGCTTAGTCAGGAGGGCCCTCCACTTT
>TRBD2|TRBJ2-2|few|TRBV2
CASSVRAGGLVGGYTGELFF
TGTGCCAGCAGTGTAAGAGCGGGAGGGCTTGTAGGAGGATACACCGGGGAGCTGTTTTTT
>TRBD1|TRBJ2-6|NA|TRBV6-6
CASSYVTGNANVLTF
TGTGCCAGCAGTTACGTGACAGGGAATGCCAACGTCCTGACTTTC
>NA|TRBJ2-1|many|TRBV10-2
CARPLGTRLQFF
TGCGCCAGACCATTGGGGACAAGGCTTCAGTTCTTC
>TRBD2|TRBJ2-1|few|TRBV3-1
CASSSFSGKTYNEQFF
TGTGCCAGCAGCTCCTTTAGCGGGAAAACCTACAATGAGCAGTTCTTC
>TRBD1|TRBJ1-5|many|TRBV7-2
CASSLLPGGMSNQPQHF
TGTGCCAGCAGCTTACTACCAGGGGGAATGAGCAATCAGCCCCAGCATTTT
>TRBD1|TRBJ2-5|few|TRBV24-1
CATSDFTGVEVQETQYF
TGTGCCACCAGTGACTTCACAGGGGTGGAGGTCCAAGAGACCCAGTACTTC
>TRBD1|TRBJ1-1|NA|TRBV11-2
CASSLSTGGTEAFF
TGTGCCAGCAGCTTAAGCACAGGGGGTACTGAAGCTTTCTTT
>TRBD2|TRBJ2-4|many|TRBV7-2
CASSSPSGTSGMGIQYF
TGTGCCAGCAGCTCCCCTTCCGGGACTAGCGGGATGGGCATTCAGTACTTC
>TRBD1|TRBJ1-5|NA|TRBV11-2
CASSPDRAAQPQHF
TGTGCCAGCAGCCCGGACAGGGCCGCTCAGCCCCAGCATTTT
>TRBD1|TRBJ1-2|few|TRBV6-2/TRBV6-3
CASRTTGRAYGYTF
TGTGCCAGCAGAACGACAGGGAGGGCGTATGGCTACACCTTC
>NA|TRBJ2-5|NA|TRBV14
CASSQDGTVLETQYF
TGTGCCAGCAGCCAAGACGGGACTGTTTTGGAGACCCAGTACTTC
>NA|TRBJ1-1|many|TRBV7-2
CASSSPWVNTEAFF
TGTGCCAGCAGCTCCCCCTGGGTGAACACTGAAGCTTTCTTT
>TRBD2|TRBJ2-1|few|TRBV7-2
CASSLVGLAGNEQFF
TGTGCCAGCAGCTTAGTGGGGCTAGCGGGTAATGAGCAGTTCTTC
>NA|TRBJ2-7|few|TRBV5-4
CASSLVVGPYEQYF
TGTGCCAGCAGCTTGGTTGTGGGACCCTACGAGCAGTACTTC
>NA|TRBJ1-5|many|TRBV7-2
CASSLAHGEYSNQPQHF
TGTGCCAGCAGCTTAGCTCACGGCGAGTATAGCAATCAGCCCCAGCATTTT
>TRBD2|TRBJ2-1|NA|TRBV19
CASSIPAGVRNEQFF
TGTGCCAGTAGTATCCCAGCGGGAGTGCGGAATGAGCAGTTCTTC
>NA|TRBJ2-4|NA|TRBV18
CASSPSAGDENIQYF
TGTGCCAGCTCACCATCCGCCGGGGATGAGAACATTCAGTACTTC
>NA|TRBJ2-5|few|TRBV12-3/TRBV12-4
CASSLKVPRGEPPYF
TGTGCCAGCAGTTTAAAGGTCCCTCGAGGGGAACCTCCGTACTTC
>NA|TRBJ1-6|NA|TRBV7-2
CASSPDRSPLHF
TGTGCCAGCAGCCCCGACAGATCACCCCTCCACTTT
>TRBD2|TRBJ2-1|few|TRBV6-1
CASSPPLSGGEQFF
TGTGCCAGCAGTCCCCCATTATCGGGAGGAGAGCAGTTCTTC
>NA|TRBJ1-2|once|TRBV15
CATSRERGHGYGYTF
TGTGCCACCAGCAGAGAGCGAGGGCACGGATATGGCTACACCTTC
>NA|TRBJ2-5|NA|TRBV24-1
CATSQGAESGPETQYF
TGTGCCACCAGCCAGGGAGCGGAGAGTGGACCAGAGACCCAGTACTTC
>NA|TRBJ2-7|few|TRBV4-3
CASSQGVSYEQYF
TGCGCCAGCAGCCAAGGGGTCTCCTACGAGCAGTACTTC